The clone carrying this T cell receptor beta chain appeared a few times. Its antigen is not known. The record originates from a study of Graves' ophthalmopathy and Graves' hyperthyroidism. Study conclusions and caveats: Clonotypes were expanded in thyroid at above 0.001 frequency, and most also appeared in blood.

Amplifying from RNA transcripts, the study obtained TCR beta CDR3 regions. HTBI-primed first-round RT-PCR preceded second-round multiplex PCR. From the multiplex PCR reads, TCRdb called clonotypes with MiXCR, one entry per CDR3 protein. The data show 450,000 or so distinct CDR3 sequences, around 14% seen once. Germline values: CDR1 LNHNV, CDR2 YYDKDF (reference sequence). V was trimmed by 0 bases and J by 3 bases, leaving 17 bases between them. This CDR3 contains 17 residues. Clinical symptoms, serum thyroxine, TRAb, thyroid ultrasound and orbital computed tomography were relied on for diagnosis. The TCR was taken from a woman in her twenties or thirties with Graves' ophthalmopathy. The V call is TRBV15, the J call TRBJ1-1, with D perhaps matching TRBD1 (5 bases). Sequenced: blood. In DNA, the CDR3 is TGTGCCACCAGCAGAGAAGGGACTCAGGGAGGGTACACTGAAGCTTTCTTT. Its protein is CATSREGTQGGYTEAFF.